This paragraph reports one T cell receptor beta chain. Under the authors' procedure: Amplification with reference gene primers provided the estimates of nucleated cell counts. The protocol was immunoSEQ multiplex PCR, while the TCRdb copy is restricted to in-frame clones and leaves out a portion. V, J and clone size reflect that table, while D and trimming were determined from the DNA. Here the sample spans around 260,000 clones, approximately 90% being singletons. V dropped 5 bases and J dropped 8; count of bases not matched to a gene: 10. In germline, CDR1 is PRHDT, CDR2 FYEKMQ (reference sequence). CDR3 length: 15 amino acids. This sample was taken from a study of blood T cell repertoires in COVID-19. Looking at the study overall: COVID-19 samples, acute and convalescent, were from the United States, Italy and Spain. PBMCs, B-cell-depleted T cells, or T cells were the source of the cDNA or gDNA that made up the material.

The gene calls are TRBV13 and TRBJ2-1; 9 bases match TRBD2. This clonotype was obtained from a woman aged 25 to 39 with active or convalescent COVID-19. The sequenced sample consisted of peripheral blood. DNA of the CDR3: TGTGCCAGCAGCCCGCCCGGGCGGGGGGGATATGAGCAGTTCTTC. It is translated as CASSPPGRGGYEQFF. The whole variable domain, filled in from reference TRBV13 and TRBJ2-1, reads AAGVIQSPRHLIKEKRETATLKCYPIPRHDTVYWYQQGPGQDPQFLISFYEKMQSDKGSIPDRFSAQQFSDYHSELNMSSLELGDSALYFCASSPPGRGGYEQFFGPGTRLTVL.